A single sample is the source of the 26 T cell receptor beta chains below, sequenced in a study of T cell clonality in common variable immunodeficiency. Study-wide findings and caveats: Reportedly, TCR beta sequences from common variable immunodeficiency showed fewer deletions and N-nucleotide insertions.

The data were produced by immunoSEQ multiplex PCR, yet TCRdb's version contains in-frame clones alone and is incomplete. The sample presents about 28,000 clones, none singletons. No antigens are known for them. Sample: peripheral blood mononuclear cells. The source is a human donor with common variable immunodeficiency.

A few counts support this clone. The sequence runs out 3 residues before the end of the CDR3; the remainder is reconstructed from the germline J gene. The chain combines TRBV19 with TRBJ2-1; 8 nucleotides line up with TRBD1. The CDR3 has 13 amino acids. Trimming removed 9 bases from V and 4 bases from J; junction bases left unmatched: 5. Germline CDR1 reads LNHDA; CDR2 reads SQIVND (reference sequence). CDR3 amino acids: CARPGQGYNEQFF. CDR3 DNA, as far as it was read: TGTGCCAGGCCCGGACAGGGATACAATGAG.

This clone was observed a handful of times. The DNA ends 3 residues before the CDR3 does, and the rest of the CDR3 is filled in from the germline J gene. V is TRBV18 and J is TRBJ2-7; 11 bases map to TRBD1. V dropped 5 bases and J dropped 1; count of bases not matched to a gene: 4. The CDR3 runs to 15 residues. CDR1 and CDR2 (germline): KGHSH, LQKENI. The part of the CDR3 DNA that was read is TGTGCCAGCTCAACCGGGACAGGGGGTTCCTACGAG. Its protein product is CASSTGTGGSYE. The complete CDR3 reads CASSTGTGGSYEQYF.

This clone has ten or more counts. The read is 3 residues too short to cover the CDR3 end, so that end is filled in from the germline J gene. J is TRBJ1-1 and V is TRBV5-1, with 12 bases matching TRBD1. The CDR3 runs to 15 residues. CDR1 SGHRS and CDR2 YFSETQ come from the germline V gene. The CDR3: CASSNTGTGGPEAFF. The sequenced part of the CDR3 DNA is TGCGCCAGCAGCAATACCGGGACAGGGGGCCCGGAA.

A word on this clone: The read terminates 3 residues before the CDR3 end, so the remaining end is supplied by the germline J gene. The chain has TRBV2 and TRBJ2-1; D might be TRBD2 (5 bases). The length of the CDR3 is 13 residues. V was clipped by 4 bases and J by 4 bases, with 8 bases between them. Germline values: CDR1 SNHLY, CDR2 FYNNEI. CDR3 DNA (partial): TGTGCCAGCAGTGTCTCGGGGTACAATGAG. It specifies CASSVSGYNE. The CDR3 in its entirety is CASSVSGYNEQFF.

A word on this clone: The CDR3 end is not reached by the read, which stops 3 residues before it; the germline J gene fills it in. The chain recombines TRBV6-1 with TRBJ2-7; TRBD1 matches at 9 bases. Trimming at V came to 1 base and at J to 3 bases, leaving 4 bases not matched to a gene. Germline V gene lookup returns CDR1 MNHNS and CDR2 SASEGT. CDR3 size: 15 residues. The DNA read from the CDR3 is TGTGCCAGCAGTGAAGAAGAGACAGGGGGCTACGAG. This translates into CASSEEETGGYE. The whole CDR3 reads CASSEEETGGYEQYF.

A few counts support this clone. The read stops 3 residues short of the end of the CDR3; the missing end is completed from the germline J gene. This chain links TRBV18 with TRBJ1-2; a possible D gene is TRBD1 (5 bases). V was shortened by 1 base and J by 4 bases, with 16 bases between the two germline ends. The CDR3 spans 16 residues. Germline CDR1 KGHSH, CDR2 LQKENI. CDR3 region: CASSPLSQGLTYGYTF. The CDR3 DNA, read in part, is TGTGCCAGCTCACCACTCAGCCAGGGCCTAACCTATGGC.

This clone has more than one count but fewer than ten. The covered CDR3 bases are TGCGCCAGCAGTCTAGGCGACAGGGGCGAG. As protein: CASSLGDRGE. The whole CDR3 is CASSLGDRGEQYF. The chain carries TRBV5-1 and TRBJ2-7; TRBD1 aligns across 8 bases. The read terminates 3 residues ahead of where the CDR3 ends, so the germline J gene completes it. Germline values: CDR1 SGHRS, CDR2 YFSETQ. The CDR3 is 13 amino acids. V shed 5 bases, J shed 6 bases, and the junction held 7 bases outside the gene matches.

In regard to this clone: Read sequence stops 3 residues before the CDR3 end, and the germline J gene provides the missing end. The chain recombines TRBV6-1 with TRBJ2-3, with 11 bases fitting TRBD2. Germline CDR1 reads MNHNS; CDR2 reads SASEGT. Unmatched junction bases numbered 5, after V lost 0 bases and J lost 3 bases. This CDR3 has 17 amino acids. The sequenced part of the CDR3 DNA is TGTGCCAGCAGTGAAGCGCTCACTAGCGGGGGTACAGATACG. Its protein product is CASSEALTSGGTDT. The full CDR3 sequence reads CASSEALTSGGTDTQYF.

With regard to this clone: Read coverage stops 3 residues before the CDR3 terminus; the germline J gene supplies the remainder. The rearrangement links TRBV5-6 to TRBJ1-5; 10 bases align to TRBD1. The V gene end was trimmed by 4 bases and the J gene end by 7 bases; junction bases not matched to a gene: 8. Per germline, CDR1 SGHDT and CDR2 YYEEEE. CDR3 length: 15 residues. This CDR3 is CASSPGTGVRQPQHF. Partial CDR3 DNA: TGTGCCAGCAGCCCCGGGACAGGGGTTCGCCAGCCC.

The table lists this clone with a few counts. The CDR3 loop is CAWSLGYREKLFF. The sequenced part of the CDR3 DNA is TGTGCCTGGAGCCTTGGGTACAGAGAAAAA. This chain connects TRBV30 to TRBJ1-4; no clear D. Sequencing ends 3 residues short of the CDR3 end; the germline J gene provides the rest. This CDR3 is built from 13 residues. V shed 3 bases and J shed 8 bases, with 13 bases lying between them. CDR1 and CDR2 (germline): GTSNPN, SVGIG (reference sequence).

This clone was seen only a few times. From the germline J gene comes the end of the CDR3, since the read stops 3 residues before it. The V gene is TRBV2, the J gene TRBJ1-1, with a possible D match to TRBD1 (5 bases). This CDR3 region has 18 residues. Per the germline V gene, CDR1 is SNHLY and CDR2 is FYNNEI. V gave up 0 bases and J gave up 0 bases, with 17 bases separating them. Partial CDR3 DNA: TGTGCCAGCAGTGAAGCGCTTGGGAGACAGACCATGAACACTGAA. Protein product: CASSEALGRQTMNTE. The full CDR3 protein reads CASSEALGRQTMNTEAFF.

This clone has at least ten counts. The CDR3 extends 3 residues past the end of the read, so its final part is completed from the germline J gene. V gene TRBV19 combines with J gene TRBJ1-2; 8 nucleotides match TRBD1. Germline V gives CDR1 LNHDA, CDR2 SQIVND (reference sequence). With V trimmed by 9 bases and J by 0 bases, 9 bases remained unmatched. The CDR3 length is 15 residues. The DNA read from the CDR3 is TGTGCCAGCCCCGTAGACAGGGGAACTAACTATGGC. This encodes CASPVDRGTNYG. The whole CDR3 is CASPVDRGTNYGYTF.

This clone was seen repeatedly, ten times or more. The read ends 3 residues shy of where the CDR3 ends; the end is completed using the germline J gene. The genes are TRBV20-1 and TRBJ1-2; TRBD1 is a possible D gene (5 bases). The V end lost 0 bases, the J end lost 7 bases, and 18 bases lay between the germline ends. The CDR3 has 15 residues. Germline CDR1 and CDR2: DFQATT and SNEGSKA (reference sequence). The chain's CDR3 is CSARDRKAGVSGYTF. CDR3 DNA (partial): TGCAGTGCTAGAGATCGTAAGGCGGGGGTTAGTGGC.

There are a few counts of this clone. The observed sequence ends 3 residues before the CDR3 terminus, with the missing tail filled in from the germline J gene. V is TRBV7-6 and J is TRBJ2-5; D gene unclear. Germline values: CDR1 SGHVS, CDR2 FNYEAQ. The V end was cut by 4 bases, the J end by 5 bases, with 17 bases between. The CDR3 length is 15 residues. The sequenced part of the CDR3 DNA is TGTGCCAGCAGCTCAGCAAGCCCTCCCGGGGAGACC. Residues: CASSSASPPGET. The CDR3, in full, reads CASSSASPPGETQYF. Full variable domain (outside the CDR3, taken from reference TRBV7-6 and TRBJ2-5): GAGVSQSPRYKVTKRGQDVALRCDPISGHVSLYWYRQALGQGPEFLTYFNYEAQQDKSGLPNDRFSAERPEGSISTLTIQRTEQRDSAMYRCASSSASPPGETQYFGPGTRLLVL.

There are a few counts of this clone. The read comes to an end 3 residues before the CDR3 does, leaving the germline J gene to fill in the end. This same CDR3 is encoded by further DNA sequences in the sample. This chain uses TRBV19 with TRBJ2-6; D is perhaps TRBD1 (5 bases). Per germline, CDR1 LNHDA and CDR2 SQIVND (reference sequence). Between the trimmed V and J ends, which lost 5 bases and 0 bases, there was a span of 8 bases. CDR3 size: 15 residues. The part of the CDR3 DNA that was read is TGTGCCAGTAGTGACAGAAGCTCTGGGGCCAACGTC. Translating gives CASSDRSSGANV. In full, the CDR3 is CASSDRSSGANVLTF. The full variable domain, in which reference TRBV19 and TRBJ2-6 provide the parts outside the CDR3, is DGGITQSPKYLFRKEGQNVTLSCEQNLNHDAMYWYRQDPGQGLRLIYYSQIVNDFQKGDIAEGYSVSREKKESFPLTVTSAQKNPTAFYLCASSDRSSGANVLTFGAGSRLTVL.

The chain's CDR3 is CASSERTYGGMNTEAFF. Incomplete CDR3 DNA: TGTGCCAGCAGTGAGCGTACTTACGGGGGGATGAACACTGAA. The chain couples TRBV2 to TRBJ1-1, with D possibly matching TRBD1 (5 bases). Read sequence stops 3 residues before the CDR3 end, and the germline J gene provides the missing end. The length of the CDR3 is 17 residues. V was shortened by 3 bases and J by 0 bases, with 17 bases between the two germline ends. The germline V gene encodes CDR1 SNHLY and CDR2 FYNNEI. The variable domain in full, completed from reference TRBV2 and TRBJ1-1, reads EPEVTQTPSHQVTQMGQEVILRCVPISNHLYFYWYRQILGQKVEFLVSFYNNEISEKSEIFDDQFSVERPDGSNFTLKIRSTKLEDSAMYFCASSERTYGGMNTEAFFGQGTRLTVV.

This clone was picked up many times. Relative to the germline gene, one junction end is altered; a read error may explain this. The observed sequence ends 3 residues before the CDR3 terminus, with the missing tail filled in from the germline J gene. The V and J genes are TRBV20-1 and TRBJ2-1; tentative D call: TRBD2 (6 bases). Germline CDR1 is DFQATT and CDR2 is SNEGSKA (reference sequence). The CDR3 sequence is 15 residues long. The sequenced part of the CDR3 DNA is TGCAGTGCCTGGTACCCGGGACTCTCCTATAATGAG. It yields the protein CSAWYPGLSYNE. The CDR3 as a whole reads CSAWYPGLSYNEQFF.

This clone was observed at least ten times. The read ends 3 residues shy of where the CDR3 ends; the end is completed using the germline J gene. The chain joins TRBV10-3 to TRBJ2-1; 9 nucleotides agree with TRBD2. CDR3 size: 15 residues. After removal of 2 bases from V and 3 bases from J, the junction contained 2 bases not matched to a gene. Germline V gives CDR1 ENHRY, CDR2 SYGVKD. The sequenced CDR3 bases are TGTGCCATCAGTGAGGAGACTAGCGGCTACAATGAG. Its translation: CAISEETSGYNE. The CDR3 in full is CAISEETSGYNEQFF.

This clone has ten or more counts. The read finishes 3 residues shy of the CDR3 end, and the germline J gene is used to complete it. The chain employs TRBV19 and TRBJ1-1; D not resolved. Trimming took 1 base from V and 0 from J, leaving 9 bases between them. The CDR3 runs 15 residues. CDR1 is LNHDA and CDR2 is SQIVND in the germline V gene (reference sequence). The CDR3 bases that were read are TGTGCCAGTAGTATAGCCCGGGTTCTGAACACTGAA. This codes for CASSIARVLNTE. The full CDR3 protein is CASSIARVLNTEAFF.

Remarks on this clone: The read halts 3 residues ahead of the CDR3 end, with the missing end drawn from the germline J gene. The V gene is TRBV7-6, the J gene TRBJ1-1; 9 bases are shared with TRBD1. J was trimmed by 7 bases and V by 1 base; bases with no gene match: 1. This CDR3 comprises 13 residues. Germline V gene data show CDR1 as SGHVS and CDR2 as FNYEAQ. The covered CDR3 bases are TGTGCCAGCAGCTTAGGGGGACAGGGTGAA. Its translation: CASSLGGQGE. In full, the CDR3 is CASSLGGQGEAFF.

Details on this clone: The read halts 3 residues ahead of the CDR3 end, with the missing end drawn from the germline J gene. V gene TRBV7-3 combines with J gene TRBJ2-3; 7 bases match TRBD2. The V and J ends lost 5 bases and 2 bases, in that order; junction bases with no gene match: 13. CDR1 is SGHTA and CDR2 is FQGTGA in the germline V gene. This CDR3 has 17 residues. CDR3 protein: CASSPPPRRGTTDTQYF. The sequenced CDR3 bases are TGTGCCAGCAGCCCCCCTCCCCGGCGGGGGACCACAGATACG.

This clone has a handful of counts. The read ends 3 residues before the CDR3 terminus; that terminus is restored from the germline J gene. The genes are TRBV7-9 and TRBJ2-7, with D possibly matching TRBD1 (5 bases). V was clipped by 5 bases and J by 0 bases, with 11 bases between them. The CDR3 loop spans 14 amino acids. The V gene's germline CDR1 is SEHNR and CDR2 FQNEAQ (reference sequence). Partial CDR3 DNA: TGTGCCAGCAGCCCCGTGGACAACTCCTACGAG. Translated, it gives CASSPVDNSYE. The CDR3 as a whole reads CASSPVDNSYEQYF. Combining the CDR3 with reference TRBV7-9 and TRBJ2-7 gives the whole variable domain DTGVSQNPRHKITKRGQNVTFRCDPISEHNRLYWYRQTLGQGPEFLTYFQNEAQLEKSRLLSDRFSAERPKGSFSTLEIQRTEQGDSAMYLCASSPVDNSYEQYFGPGTRLTVT.

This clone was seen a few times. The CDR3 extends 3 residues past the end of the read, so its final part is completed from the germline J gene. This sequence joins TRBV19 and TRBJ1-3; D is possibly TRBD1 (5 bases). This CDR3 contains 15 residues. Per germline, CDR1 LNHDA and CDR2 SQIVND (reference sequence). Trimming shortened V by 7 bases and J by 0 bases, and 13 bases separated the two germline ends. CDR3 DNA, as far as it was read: TGTGCCAGTACCCCCCTTCAGGGCTCTGGAAACACC. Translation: CASTPLQGSGNT. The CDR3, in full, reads CASTPLQGSGNTIYF. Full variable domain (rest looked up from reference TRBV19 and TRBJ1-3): DGGITQSPKYLFRKEGQNVTLSCEQNLNHDAMYWYRQDPGQGLRLIYYSQIVNDFQKGDIAEGYSVSREKKESFPLTVTSAQKNPTAFYLCASTPLQGSGNTIYFGEGSWLTVV.

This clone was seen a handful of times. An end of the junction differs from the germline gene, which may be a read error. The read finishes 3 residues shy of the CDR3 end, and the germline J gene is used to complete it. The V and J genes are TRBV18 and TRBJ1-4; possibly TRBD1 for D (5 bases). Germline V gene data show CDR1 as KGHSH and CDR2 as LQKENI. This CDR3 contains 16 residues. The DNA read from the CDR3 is TGTGCCAGCTCGCCACCGAGACAGACATCGGGTGAAAAA. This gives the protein CASSPPRQTSGEK. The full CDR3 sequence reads CASSPPRQTSGEKLFF.

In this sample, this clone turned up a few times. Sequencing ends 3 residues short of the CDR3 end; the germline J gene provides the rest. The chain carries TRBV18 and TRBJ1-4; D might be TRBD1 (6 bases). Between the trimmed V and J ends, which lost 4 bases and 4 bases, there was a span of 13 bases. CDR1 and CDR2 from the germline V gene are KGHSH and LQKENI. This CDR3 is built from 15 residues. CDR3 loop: CASSRETGINEKLFF. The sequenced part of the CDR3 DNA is TGTGCCAGCTCACGAGAGACAGGCATTAATGAAAAA.

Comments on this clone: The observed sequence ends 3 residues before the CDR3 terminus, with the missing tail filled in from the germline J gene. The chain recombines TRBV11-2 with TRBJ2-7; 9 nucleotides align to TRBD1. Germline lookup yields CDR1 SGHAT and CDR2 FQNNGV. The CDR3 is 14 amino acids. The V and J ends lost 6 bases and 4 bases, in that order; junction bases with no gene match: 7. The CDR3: CASRSGQGSYEQYF. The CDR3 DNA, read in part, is TGTGCCAGCAGGTCGGGACAGGGATCTTACGAG.